The clone carrying this T cell receptor (beta chain) was found many times. Its antigen is not known. The time point is: patch test 1, 2 weeks after DPC sensitization. Sample treatment: therapeutic diphenylcyclopropenone sensitization with weekly scalp DPC. This entry belongs to a study of human T cells and chemical hapten exposure. About the research overall: The sensitizer, 2% DPC, was used on around 2 cm by around 2 cm of upper inner arm skin. TCR yield per sample varied, mainly due to pooled library volumes.

The study's findings and limits: With patch test score, the counts of PT1 expanded TCRs showed a positive correlation.

A single record per CDR3 protein comes from TCRdb applying MiXCR to the RACE reads. The table shows 74,000 or so distinct CDR3 sequences, with about 10% occurring only once. The CDR3 is 17 residues long. V gave up 11 bases and J gave up 0 bases, with 20 bases separating them. This sequence joins TRBV12-3 or TRBV12-4 and TRBJ1-6; D gene unclear. The material was whole blood, obtained in connection with sensitization to the hapten diphenylcyclopropenone (DPC). The receptor's source is a woman between 55 and 75 years old with alopecia areata. Some clones in this sample may be carry-over from other donors' samples. The CDR3 sequence: CAPRPTVSSSYNSPLHF. CDR3 sequence (DNA): TGTGCCCCCAGACCCACAGTCAGCAGCTCCTATAATTCACCCCTCCACTTT.